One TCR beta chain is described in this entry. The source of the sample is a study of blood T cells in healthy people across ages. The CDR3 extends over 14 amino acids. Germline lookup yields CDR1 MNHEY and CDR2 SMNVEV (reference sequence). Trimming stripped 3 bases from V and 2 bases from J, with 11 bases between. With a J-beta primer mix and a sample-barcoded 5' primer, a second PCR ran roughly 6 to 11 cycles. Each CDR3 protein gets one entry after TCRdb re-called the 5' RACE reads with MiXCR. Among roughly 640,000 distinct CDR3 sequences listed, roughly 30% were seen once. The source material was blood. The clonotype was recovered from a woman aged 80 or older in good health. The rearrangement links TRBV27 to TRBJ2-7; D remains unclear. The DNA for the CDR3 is TGTGCCAGCAGTTTTAGTAGTTCAACCTACGAGCAGTACTTC. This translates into CASSFSSSTYEQYF.